Sequencing of this T cell receptor (beta chain) was carried out in a study of cytomegalovirus exposure and HLA in healthy donors. As to this clone: Its antigen is undetermined.

The PCR contained 60 Vbeta and 13 Jbeta primers. TCRdb's table, derived via immunoSEQ multiplex PCR, lists solely in-frame clones and lacks some. The sample includes roughly 170,000 clones, less than 85% of them seen just once. The study, taken as a whole, reports: Prior analysis indicated that the majority of TCR beta V segments exhibited productivity approximately 87% or approximately 30% of the time. Accurate prediction of most subjects' HLA-A and HLA-B alleles from TCR beta sequences was reported.

Sample: PBMCs. This receptor was taken from a boy aged 5-17 years in good health and CMV-seronegative.

The CDR3, as DNA: TGTGCCAGCAGCTTATCCCCATTCTACGAGCAGTACTTC. This sequence encodes CASSLSPFYEQYF. The V and J genes are TRBV7-6 and TRBJ2-7; D not certain. Germline values: CDR1 SGHVS, CDR2 FNYEAQ. The CDR3 runs to 13 residues. The germline V and J ends were trimmed by 2 bases and 3 bases, with 8 bases remaining between them.